This T cell receptor (delta chain) is from a study of γδ T cells in repeated Plasmodium falciparum infection. The wider study: The natural-infection arm compared Malian children under seasonal malaria with matched Australian children.

CDR3 size: 19 residues. Germline V gene data show CDR1 as TSWWSYY and CDR2 as QGS. Each sorted gammadelta sample had TRG and TRD chains sequenced. TCRdb re-called the multiplex PCR reads via CATT. The sample has tens of thousands of delta-chain clones, 1.4% to 1.5% seen once; the top ten hold around 8.1%. Gammadelta T cells were flow-sorted from PBMC into Vgamma9/Vdelta2+ and Vdelta2-negative populations for bulk analysis. Of note for this clone: TCRdb's protein, taken from a much larger clone, differs from this DNA's translation at residue 3, likely owing to a read error; the protein displayed comes from the DNA.

Material: gamma-delta T cells from blood. The chain links TRDV1 to TRDJ1; a possible D gene is TRDD2 (7 bases). No J gene is reported in TCRdb; it was inferred here by comparing the DNA with germline. The source of this sequence is a pool of human donors (malaria-infected and uninfected, not separated). CDR3 nucleotides: TGTGCTCCTGGGGAACCGGAGATTCCTACAGAGATTGGGACCGATAAACTCATCTTT. The encoded protein is CAPGEPEIPTEIGTDKLIF.